This TCR beta chain was identified in a study of human T cells and chemical hapten exposure. TCRdb ran MiXCR on the RACE reads and lists one entry per CDR3 protein. The sample shows 95,000 or so distinct CDR3 sequences, about 10% of them seen only once. Notes on this clonotype: The target antigen is unknown.

The CDR3 runs to 13 residues. The ends lost 5 bases at V and 7 bases at J; junction bases unmatched: 5. The germline CDR1 and CDR2 sequences are KGHDR and SFDVKD. Sample time point: patch test 2, 6 weeks after DPC sensitization. Treatment specified: therapeutic diphenylcyclopropenone sensitization with weekly scalp DPC. Study-level findings and limits: Relative to controls, expanded TCRs formed significantly more large CDR3 similarity clusters.

The specimen was whole blood, collected in connection with sensitization to the hapten diphenylcyclopropenone (DPC). This chain uses TRBV24-1 with TRBJ1-2; 8 nucleotides align to TRBD1. This receptor was obtained from a woman between 40 and 50 years old with alopecia areata. Some clones in this sample may be carry-over from other donors' samples. CDR3 amino acids: CATSAGQGSGYTF. Written as DNA, the CDR3 is TGTGCCACCAGTGCCGGACAGGGTAGTGGCTACACCTTC.